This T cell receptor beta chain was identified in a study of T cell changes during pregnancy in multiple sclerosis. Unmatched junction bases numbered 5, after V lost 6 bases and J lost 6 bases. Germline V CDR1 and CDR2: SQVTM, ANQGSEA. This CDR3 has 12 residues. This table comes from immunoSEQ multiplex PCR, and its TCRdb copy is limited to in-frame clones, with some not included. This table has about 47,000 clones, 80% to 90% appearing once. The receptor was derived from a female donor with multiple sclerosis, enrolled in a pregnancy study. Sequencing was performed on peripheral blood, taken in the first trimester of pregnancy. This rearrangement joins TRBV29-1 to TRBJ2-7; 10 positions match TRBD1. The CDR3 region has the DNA TGCAGCGTAGGACAGGGGGAACGCGAGCAGTACTTC. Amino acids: CSVGQGEREQYF.